The T cell receptor (beta chain) described here comes from a study of molecular identifiers for immune sequencing clone quantification. At the level of the study: In replicates, RNA from around 20,000 or 100,000 naive CD8 cells was divided five ways and four parts were sequenced. Findings of the study overall: Identical TCR molecules can share a barcode, and this sharing could underestimate highly expanded clone sizes.

TCRdb re-derived calls from the PCR reads in MiXCR, one entry per CDR3 protein. The data hold approximately 670,000 distinct CDR3 sequences, with around 20% observed a single time. The sample holds a few counts of this clonotype. Its antigen is not known. A much larger clone sits a single nucleotide away, making a read error possible. Naive CD8 T cells were sorted, and the gate applied was CD8+CD4-CCR7+CD45RA+. CDR3 size: 15 residues. Germline CDR1 is SEHNR and CDR2 is FQNEAQ (reference sequence). Sequenced input: naive CD8+ T cells from blood, with Jurkat cell RNA spiked in. Subset in this sample: FACS-sorted CD8+CD4-CCR7+CD45RA+ naive T cells. The chain combines TRBV7-9 with TRBJ1-1; D gene uncertain. This receptor was taken from a human donor in good health. Some libraries in this study had Jurkat cell RNA spiked in. The CDR3, as DNA: TGTGCCAGCAGCTCCCCTGGTCGGGTAGGAATTGAAGCTTCCTTT. Translation: CASSSPGRVGIEASF.